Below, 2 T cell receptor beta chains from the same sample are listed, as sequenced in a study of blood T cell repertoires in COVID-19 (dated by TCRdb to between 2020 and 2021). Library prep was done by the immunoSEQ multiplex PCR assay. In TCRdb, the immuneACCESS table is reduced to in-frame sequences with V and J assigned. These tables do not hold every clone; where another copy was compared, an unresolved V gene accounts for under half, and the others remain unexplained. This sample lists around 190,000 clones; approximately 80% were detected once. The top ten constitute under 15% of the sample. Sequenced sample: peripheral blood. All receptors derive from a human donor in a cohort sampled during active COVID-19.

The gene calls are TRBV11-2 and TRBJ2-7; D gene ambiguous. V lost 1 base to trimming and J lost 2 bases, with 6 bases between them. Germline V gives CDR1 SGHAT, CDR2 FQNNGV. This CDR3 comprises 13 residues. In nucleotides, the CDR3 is TGTGCCAGCAGCTTAGTCCGGGCCTACGAGCAGTACTTC. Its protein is CASSLVRAYEQYF.

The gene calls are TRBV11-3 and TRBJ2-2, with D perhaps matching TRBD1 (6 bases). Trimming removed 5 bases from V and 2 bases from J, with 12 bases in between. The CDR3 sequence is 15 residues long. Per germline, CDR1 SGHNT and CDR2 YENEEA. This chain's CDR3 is CASSLTQGNTGELFF. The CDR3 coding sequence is TGTGCCAGCAGCCTCACACAGGGAAACACCGGGGAGCTGTTTTTT.